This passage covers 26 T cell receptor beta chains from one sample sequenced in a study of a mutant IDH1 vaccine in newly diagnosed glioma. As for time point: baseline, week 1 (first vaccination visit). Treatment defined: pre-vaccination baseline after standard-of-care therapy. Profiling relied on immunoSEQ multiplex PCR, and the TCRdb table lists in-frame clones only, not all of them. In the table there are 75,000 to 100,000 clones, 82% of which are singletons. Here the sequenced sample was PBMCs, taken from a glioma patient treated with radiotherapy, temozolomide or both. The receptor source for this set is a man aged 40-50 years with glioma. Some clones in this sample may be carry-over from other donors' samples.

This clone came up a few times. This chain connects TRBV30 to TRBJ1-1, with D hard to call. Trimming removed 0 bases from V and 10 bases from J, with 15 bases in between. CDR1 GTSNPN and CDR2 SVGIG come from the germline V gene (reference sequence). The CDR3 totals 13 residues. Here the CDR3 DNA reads TGTGCCTGGAGTGTAAATAGGTTCATCGGAGCTTTCTTT. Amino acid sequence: CAWSVNRFIGAFF.

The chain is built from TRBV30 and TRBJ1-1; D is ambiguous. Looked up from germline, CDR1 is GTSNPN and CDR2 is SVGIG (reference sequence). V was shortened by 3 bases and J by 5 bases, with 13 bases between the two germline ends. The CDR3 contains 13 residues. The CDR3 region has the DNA TGTGCCTGGAGGATACCGCTATGGACTGAAGCTTTCTTT. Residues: CAWRIPLWTEAFF.

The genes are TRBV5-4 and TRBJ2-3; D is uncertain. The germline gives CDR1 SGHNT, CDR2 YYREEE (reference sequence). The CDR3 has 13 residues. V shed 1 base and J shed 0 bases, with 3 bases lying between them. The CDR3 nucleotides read TGTGCCAGCAGCTTGATCAGCACAGATACGCAGTATTTT. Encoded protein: CASSLISTDTQYF.

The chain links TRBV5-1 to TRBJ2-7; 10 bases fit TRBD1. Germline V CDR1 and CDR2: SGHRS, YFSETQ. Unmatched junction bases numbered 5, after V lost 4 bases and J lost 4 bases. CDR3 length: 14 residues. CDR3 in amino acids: CASSVGQGGYEQYF. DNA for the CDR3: TGCGCCAGCAGCGTCGGACAGGGGGGATACGAGCAGTACTTC.

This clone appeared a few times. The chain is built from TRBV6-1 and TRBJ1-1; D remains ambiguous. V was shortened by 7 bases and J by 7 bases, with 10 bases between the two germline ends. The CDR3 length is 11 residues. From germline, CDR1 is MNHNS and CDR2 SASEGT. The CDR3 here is CASTQANEAFF. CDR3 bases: TGTGCCAGCACGCAGGCCAATGAAGCTTTCTTT.

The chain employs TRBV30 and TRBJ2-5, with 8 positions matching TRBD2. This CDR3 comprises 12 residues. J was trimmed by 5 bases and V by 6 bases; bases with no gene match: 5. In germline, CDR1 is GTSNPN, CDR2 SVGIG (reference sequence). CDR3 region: CACQTGGETQYF. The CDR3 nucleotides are TGTGCCTGCCAAACGGGGGGGGAGACCCAGTACTTC.

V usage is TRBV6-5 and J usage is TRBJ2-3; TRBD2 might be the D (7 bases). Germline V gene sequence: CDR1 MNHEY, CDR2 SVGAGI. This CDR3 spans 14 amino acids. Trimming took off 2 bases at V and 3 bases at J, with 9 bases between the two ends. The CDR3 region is CASSYGGATDTQYF. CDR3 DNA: TGTGCCAGCAGTTACGGGGGGGCGACAGATACGCAGTATTTT.

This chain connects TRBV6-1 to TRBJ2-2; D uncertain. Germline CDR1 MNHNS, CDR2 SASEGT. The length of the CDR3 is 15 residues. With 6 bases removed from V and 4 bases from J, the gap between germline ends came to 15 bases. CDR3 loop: CASRVDGRVTGELFF. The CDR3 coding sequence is TGTGCCAGCAGGGTTGACGGTCGGGTCACCGGGGAGCTGTTTTTT.

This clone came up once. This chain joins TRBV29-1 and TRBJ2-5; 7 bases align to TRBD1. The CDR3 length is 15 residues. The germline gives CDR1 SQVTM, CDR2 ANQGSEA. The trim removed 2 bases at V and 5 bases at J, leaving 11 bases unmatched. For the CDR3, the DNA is TGCAGCGTTGAAATCACTGAAGACAGGGAGGAGACCCAGTACTTC. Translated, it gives CSVEITEDREETQYF. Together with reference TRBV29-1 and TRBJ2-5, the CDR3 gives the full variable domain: SAVISQKPSRDICQRGTSLTIQCQVDSQVTMMFWYRQQPGQSLTLIATANQGSEATYESGFVIDKFPISRPNLTFSTLTVSNMSPEDSSIYLCSVEITEDREETQYFGPGTRLLVL.

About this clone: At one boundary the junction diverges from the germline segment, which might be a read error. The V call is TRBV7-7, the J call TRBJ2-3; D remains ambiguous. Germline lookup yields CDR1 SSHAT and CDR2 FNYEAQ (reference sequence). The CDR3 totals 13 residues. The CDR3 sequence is CASSSTFTDTQYF. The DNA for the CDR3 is TGTGCTAGCAGTTCAACATTCACAGATACGCAGTATTTT. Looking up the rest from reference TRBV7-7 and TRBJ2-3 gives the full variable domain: GAGVSQSPRYKVTKRGQDVTLRCDPISSHATLYWYQQALGQGPEFLTYFNYEAQPDKSGLPSDRFSAERPEGSISTLTIQRTEQRDSAMYRCASSSTFTDTQYFGPGTRLTVL.

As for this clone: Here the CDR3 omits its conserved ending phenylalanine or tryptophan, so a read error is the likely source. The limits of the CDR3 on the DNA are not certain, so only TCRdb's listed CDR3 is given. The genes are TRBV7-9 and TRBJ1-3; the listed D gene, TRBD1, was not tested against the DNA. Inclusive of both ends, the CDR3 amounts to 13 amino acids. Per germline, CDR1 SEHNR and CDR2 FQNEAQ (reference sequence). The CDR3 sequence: CASSFGRDREKPL.

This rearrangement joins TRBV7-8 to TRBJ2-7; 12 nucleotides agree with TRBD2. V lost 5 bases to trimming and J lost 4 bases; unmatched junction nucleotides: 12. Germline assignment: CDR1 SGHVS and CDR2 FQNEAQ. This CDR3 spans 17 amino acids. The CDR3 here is CASSETSGGPRLYEQYF. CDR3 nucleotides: TGTGCCAGCAGCGAGACTAGCGGGGGCCCTAGATTATACGAGCAGTACTTC.

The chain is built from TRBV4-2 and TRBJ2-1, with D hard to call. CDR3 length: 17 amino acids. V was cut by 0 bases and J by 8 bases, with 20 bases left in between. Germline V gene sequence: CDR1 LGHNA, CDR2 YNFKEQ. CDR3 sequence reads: CASSQETVAWKAHEQFF. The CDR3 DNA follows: TGTGCCAGCAGCCAAGAAACCGTTGCTTGGAAGGCGCATGAGCAGTTCTTC.

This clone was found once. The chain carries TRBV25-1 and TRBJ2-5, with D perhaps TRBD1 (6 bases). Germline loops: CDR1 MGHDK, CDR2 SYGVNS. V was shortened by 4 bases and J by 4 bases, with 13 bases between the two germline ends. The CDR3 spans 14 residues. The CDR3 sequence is CASSGQGKGETQYF. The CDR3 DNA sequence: TGTGCCAGCAGTGGTCAGGGGAAGGGAGAGACCCAGTACTTC.

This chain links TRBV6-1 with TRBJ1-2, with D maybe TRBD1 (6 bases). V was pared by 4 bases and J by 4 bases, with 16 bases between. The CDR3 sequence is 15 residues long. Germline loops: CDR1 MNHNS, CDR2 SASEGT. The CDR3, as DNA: TGTGCCAGCAGTGCAGACAGGCAACTAACCTATGGCTACACCTTC. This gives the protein CASSADRQLTYGYTF.

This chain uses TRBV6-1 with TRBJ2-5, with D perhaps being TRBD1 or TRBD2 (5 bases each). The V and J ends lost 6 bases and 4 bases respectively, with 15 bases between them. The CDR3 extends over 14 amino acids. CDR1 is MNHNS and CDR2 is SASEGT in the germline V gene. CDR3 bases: TGTGCCAGCAGGGCCGGCTACGGGGCAGAGACCCAGTACTTC. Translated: CASRAGYGAETQYF.

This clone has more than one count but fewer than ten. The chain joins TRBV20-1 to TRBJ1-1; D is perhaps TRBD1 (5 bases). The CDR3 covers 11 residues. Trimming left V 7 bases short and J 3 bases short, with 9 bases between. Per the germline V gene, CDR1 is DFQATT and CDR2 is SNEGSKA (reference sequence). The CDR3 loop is CSVGGDTEAFF. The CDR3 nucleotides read TGCAGTGTTGGAGGGGACACTGAAGCTTTCTTT.

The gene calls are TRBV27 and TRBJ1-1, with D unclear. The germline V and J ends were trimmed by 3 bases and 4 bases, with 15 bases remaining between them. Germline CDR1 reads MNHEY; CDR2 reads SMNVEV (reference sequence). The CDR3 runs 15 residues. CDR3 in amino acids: CASSLVTIWGTEAFF. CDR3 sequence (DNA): TGTGCCAGCAGTTTGGTAACTATCTGGGGCACTGAAGCTTTCTTT.

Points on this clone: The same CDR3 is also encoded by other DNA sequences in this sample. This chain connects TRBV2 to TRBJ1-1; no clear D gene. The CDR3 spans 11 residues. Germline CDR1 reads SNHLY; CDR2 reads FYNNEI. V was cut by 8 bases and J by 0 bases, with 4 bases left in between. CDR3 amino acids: CASSVNTEAFF. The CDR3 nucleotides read TGTGCCAGCTCCGTGAACACTGAAGCTTTCTTT. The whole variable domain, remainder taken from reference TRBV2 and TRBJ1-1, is EPEVTQTPSHQVTQMGQEVILRCVPISNHLYFYWYRQILGQKVEFLVSFYNNEISEKSEIFDDQFSVERPDGSNFTLKIRSTKLEDSAMYFCASSVNTEAFFGQGTRLTVV.

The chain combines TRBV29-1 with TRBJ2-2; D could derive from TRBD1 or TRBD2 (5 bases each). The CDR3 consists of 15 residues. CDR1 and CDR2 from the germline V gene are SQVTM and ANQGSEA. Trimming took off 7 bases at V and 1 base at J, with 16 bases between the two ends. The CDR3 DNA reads TGCAGCGCTGTAACCGGGACGGTGAACACCGGGGAGCTGTTTTTT. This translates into CSAVTGTVNTGELFF.

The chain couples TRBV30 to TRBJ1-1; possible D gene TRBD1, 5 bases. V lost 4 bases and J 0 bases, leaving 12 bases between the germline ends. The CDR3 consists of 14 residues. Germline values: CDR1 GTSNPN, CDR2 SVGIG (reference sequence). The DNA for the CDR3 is TGTGCCTGGAACGAGGGGACGTTGAACACTGAAGCTTTCTTT. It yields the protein CAWNEGTLNTEAFF.

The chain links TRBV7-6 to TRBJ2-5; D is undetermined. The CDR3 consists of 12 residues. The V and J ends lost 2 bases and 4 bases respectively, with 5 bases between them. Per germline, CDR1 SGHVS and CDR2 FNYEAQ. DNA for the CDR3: TGTGCCAGCAGCTTACCCCTAGAGACCCAGTACTTC. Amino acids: CASSLPLETQYF.

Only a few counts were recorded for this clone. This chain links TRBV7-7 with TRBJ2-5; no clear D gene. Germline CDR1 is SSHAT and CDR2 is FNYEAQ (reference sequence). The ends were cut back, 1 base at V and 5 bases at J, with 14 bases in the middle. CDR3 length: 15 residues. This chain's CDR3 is CASSLGSDPQETQYF. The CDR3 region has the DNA TGTGCCAGCAGCTTAGGTTCAGATCCCCAGGAGACCCAGTACTTC. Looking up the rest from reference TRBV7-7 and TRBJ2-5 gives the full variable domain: GAGVSQSPRYKVTKRGQDVTLRCDPISSHATLYWYQQALGQGPEFLTYFNYEAQPDKSGLPSDRFSAERPEGSISTLTIQRTEQRDSAMYRCASSLGSDPQETQYFGPGTRLLVL.

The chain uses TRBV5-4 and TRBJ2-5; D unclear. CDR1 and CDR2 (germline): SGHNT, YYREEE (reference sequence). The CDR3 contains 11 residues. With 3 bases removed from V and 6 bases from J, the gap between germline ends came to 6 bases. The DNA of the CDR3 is TGTGCCAGCAGCTGGCAACAGACCCAGTACTTC. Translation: CASSWQQTQYF.

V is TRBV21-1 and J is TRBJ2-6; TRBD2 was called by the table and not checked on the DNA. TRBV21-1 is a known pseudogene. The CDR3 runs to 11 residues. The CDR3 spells CRGAGANVLTF. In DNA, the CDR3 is TGTCGGGGGGCTGGGGCCAACGTCCTGACTTTC.

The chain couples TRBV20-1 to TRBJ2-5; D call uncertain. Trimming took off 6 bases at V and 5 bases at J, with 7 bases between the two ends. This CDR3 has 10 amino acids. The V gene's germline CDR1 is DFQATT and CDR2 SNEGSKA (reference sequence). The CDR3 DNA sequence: TGCAGTGCCCAAGAGGAGACCCAGTACTTC. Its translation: CSAQEETQYF.